A single sample gave rise to the 27 T cell receptor beta chains below, sequenced in a study of shared clonotypes between healthy human individuals. Naive CD8 isolation took CD45RO-negative cells positively selected for CCR7 and excluded terminally differentiated effector memory CD45RA+ cells. Using immunoSEQ multiplex PCR, the repertoire was profiled, and TCRdb retains in-frame clones only, with some absent. Of millions of clones in the sample, over 85% were seen once. Material: naive CD8+ T cells sorted from blood. The receptors derive from a man aged 18 to 35 in good health.

The chain combines TRBV28 with TRBJ1-5; D is unresolved. V lost 6 bases and J lost 4, with 19 bases in between. This CDR3 is built from 16 residues. Per germline, CDR1 MDHEN and CDR2 SYDVKM. Written as DNA, the CDR3 is TGTGCCAGCAGAAGCTCCACGGAAAGGTCAAATCAGCCCCAGCATTTT. Translation: CASRSSTERSNQPQHF.

The rearrangement links TRBV7-9 to TRBJ2-2, with TRBD1 as a possible D gene (6 bases). The ends were cut back, 3 bases at V and 4 bases at J, with 12 bases in the middle. Germline CDR1 reads SEHNR; CDR2 reads FQNEAQ (reference sequence). The CDR3 consists of 15 residues. CDR3 protein: CASSFQTGSTGELFF. Written as DNA, the CDR3 is TGTGCCAGCAGCTTTCAAACAGGGAGCACCGGGGAGCTGTTTTTT.

The V gene is TRBV5-6, the J gene TRBJ2-1, with 7 bases lining up with TRBD2. Germline-derived CDR1 and CDR2 are SGHDT and YYEEEE. Trimming took 0 bases from V and 9 from J; bases not matched to a gene: 6. This CDR3 comprises 14 residues. DNA for the CDR3: TGTGCCAGCAGCTTGGGACTAGCTCCAACTGAGCAGTTCTTC. Its translation: CASSLGLAPTEQFF. The variable domain in full, with the rest retrieved from reference TRBV5-6 and TRBJ2-1, is DAGVTQSPTHLIKTRGQQVTLRCSPKSGHDTVSWYQQALGQGPQFIFQYYEEEERQRGNFPDRFSGHQFPNYSSELNVNALLLGDSALYLCASSLGLAPTEQFFGPGTRLTVL.

The chain employs TRBV18 and TRBJ1-1; D call uncertain. This CDR3 has 13 amino acids. Trimming took off 8 bases at V and 2 bases at J, with 12 bases between the two ends. From germline, CDR1 is KGHSH and CDR2 LQKENI. The CDR3 nucleotides read TGTGCCAGCACCCCGGACGACAACACTGAAGCTTTCTTT. It yields the protein CASTPDDNTEAFF.

In the case of this clone: At the DNA level, this CDR3 is encoded by other sequences in the same sample as well. This rearrangement joins TRBV28 to TRBJ2-1; the D is unclear. The V and J ends lost 1 base and 4 bases respectively, with 5 bases between them. CDR1 MDHEN and CDR2 SYDVKM come from the germline V gene. This CDR3 contains 13 residues. The CDR3: CASSLFGYNEQFF. In DNA, the CDR3 is TGTGCCAGCAGTTTATTTGGTTACAATGAGCAGTTCTTC.

The chain carries TRBV11-2 and TRBJ2-7; D call uncertain. V gave up 4 bases and J gave up 0 bases, with 16 bases separating them. CDR3 size: 16 residues. Germline V gene data show CDR1 as SGHAT and CDR2 as FQNNGV. CDR3 DNA: TGTGCCAGCAGCTCGAACTTGGACCTGAGCTCCTACGAGCAGTACTTC. The encoded protein is CASSSNLDLSSYEQYF. Using reference TRBV11-2 and TRBJ2-7 for the parts outside the CDR3, the full variable domain is EAGVAQSPRYKIIEKRQSVAFWCNPISGHATLYWYQQILGQGPKLLIQFQNNGVVDDSQLPKDRFSAERLKGVDSTLKIQPAKLEDSAVYLCASSSNLDLSSYEQYFGPGTRLTVT.

The CDR3 sequence: CAWSVGGGHYEQYF. The DNA of the CDR3 is TGTGCCTGGTCAGTAGGGGGCGGACACTACGAGCAGTACTTC. The chain employs TRBV30 and TRBJ2-7; 7 bases are a match to TRBD1. The V gene's germline CDR1 is GTSNPN and CDR2 SVGIG (reference sequence). The CDR3 has 14 residues. Losses at the gene ends were 5 bases for V and 3 bases for J; bases not matched to a gene: 10.

The CDR3 protein is CAWSVSARTEAFF. In DNA, the CDR3 is TGTGCCTGGAGTGTTTCTGCGCGGACTGAAGCTTTCTTT. The chain uses TRBV30 and TRBJ1-1; D is unclear. This CDR3 comprises 13 residues. From germline, CDR1 is GTSNPN and CDR2 SVGIG (reference sequence). The V end was cut by 0 bases, the J end by 5 bases, with 10 bases between.

This clone was counted once. J is TRBJ2-6 and V is TRBV4-3, with TRBD2 matching 10 bases. Germline V gene lookup returns CDR1 LGHNA and CDR2 YSLEER. With 3 bases clipped from V and 0 bases from J, the junction kept 5 bases outside the gene matches. The CDR3 extends over 18 amino acids. CDR3 sequence reads: CASSHGLAEISGANVLTF. The CDR3 nucleotides are TGCGCCAGCAGCCACGGACTAGCGGAGATCTCTGGGGCCAACGTCCTGACTTTC.

The CDR3 region has the DNA TGCGCCAGCAGCTCACTAGAAAGATACGAGCAGTACTTC. Protein sequence: CASSSLERYEQYF. The rearrangement joins TRBV4-1 to TRBJ2-7; D perhaps matches TRBD2 (5 bases). CDR1 is MGHRA, CDR2 YSYEKL, per germline. V lost 5 bases and J 4 bases, leaving 12 bases between the germline ends. The CDR3 sequence is 13 residues long.

CDR3 amino acids: CASSSLGQDLSYEQYF. The CDR3 DNA sequence: TGTGCCAGCAGCTCCCTCGGACAGGACCTCTCCTACGAGCAGTACTTC. This chain links TRBV7-8 with TRBJ2-7; the match to TRBD1 covers 7 bases. CDR3 length: 16 amino acids. J lost 0 bases, V lost 4 bases, and 9 bases had no gene match. Germline CDR1 is SGHVS and CDR2 is FQNEAQ. Using reference TRBV7-8 and TRBJ2-7 for the parts outside the CDR3, the full variable domain is GAGVSQSPRYKVAKRGQDVALRCDPISGHVSLFWYQQALGQGPEFLTYFQNEAQLDKSGLPSDRFFAERPEGSVSTLKIQRTQQEDSAVYLCASSSLGQDLSYEQYFGPGTRLTVT.

This sequence joins TRBV7-6 and TRBJ2-7; D unresolved. V was cut by 1 base and J by 2 bases, with 12 bases left in between. CDR1 SGHVS and CDR2 FNYEAQ come from the germline V gene. This CDR3 is 15 amino acids long. The CDR3 DNA sequence: TGTGCCAGCAGCTTAGAACGTGAGACCCCCTACGAGCAGTACTTC. Protein product: CASSLERETPYEQYF.

The rearrangement joins TRBV4-1 to TRBJ1-2; no clear D. V dropped 0 bases and J dropped 8 bases, with 16 bases sitting between them. CDR3 length: 15 amino acids. Germline V gives CDR1 MGHRA, CDR2 YSYEKL. The CDR3 loop is CASSQDRGQGPGYTF. CDR3 sequence (DNA): TGCGCCAGCAGCCAAGATCGGGGTCAAGGGCCAGGCTACACCTTC.

The J gene is TRBJ2-3, the V gene TRBV13; 9 bases are shared with TRBD1. CDR3 length equals 17 residues. V dropped 4 bases and J dropped 1; count of bases not matched to a gene: 9. Germline assignment: CDR1 PRHDT and CDR2 FYEKMQ (reference sequence). CDR3 sequence: CASSWGQGLEGTDTQYF. The CDR3 nucleotides read TGTGCCAGCAGCTGGGGACAGGGCCTAGAAGGCACAGATACGCAGTATTTT.

The V gene is TRBV28, the J gene TRBJ1-5, with 11 bases that match TRBD1. Germline V CDR1 and CDR2: MDHEN, SYDVKM. The trim removed 6 bases at V and 6 bases at J, leaving 4 bases unmatched. The CDR3 has 14 amino acids. In DNA form, the CDR3 reads TGTGCCAGCAGGGGGGGACAGGGGGTTCAGCCCCAGCATTTT. Protein product: CASRGGQGVQPQHF.

This sequence joins TRBV7-9 and TRBJ2-5; possibly TRBD2 for D (5 bases). The CDR3 consists of 14 residues. Trimming stripped 1 base from V and 5 bases from J, with 11 bases between. Germline loops: CDR1 SEHNR, CDR2 FQNEAQ (reference sequence). Here the CDR3 reads CASSLVPGMETQYF. CDR3 nucleotides: TGTGCCAGCAGCTTAGTCCCCGGGATGGAGACCCAGTACTTC. The variable domain in full, completed from reference TRBV7-9 and TRBJ2-5, reads DTGVSQNPRHKITKRGQNVTFRCDPISEHNRLYWYRQTLGQGPEFLTYFQNEAQLEKSRLLSDRFSAERPKGSFSTLEIQRTEQGDSAMYLCASSLVPGMETQYFGPGTRLLVL.

The gene calls are TRBV2 and TRBJ1-1, with TRBD1 matching 7 bases. Germline-derived CDR1 and CDR2 are SNHLY and FYNNEI. The CDR3 is 14 amino acids. J lost 3 bases, V lost 9 bases, and 10 bases had no gene match. CDR3: CASTGAFVDTEAFF. The CDR3 nucleotides are TGTGCCAGTACAGGGGCATTCGTGGACACTGAAGCTTTCTTT.

V and J are TRBV10-3 and TRBJ2-3, with a tentative D call TRBD2 (6 bases). Trimming shortened V by 2 bases and J by 2 bases, and 14 bases separated the two germline ends. This CDR3 contains 16 residues. Looked up from germline, CDR1 is ENHRY and CDR2 is SYGVKD. CDR3 residues: CAISETRGEFTDTQYF. The CDR3 DNA reads as TGTGCCATCAGTGAGACTCGCGGGGAATTCACAGATACGCAGTATTTT.

The gene calls are TRBV7-8 and TRBJ2-1, with 10 bases identical to TRBD2. Looked up from germline, CDR1 is SGHVS and CDR2 is FQNEAQ. The CDR3 is 15 amino acids. Unmatched junction bases numbered 7, after V lost 4 bases and J lost 7 bases. The CDR3 sequence is CASSSTSGHSNEQFF. The CDR3 nucleotides are TGTGCCAGCAGCTCGACTAGCGGGCACTCTAATGAGCAGTTCTTC.

The chain couples TRBV2 to TRBJ2-2; D is possibly TRBD2 (5 bases). The CDR3 contains 13 residues. The V gene's germline CDR1 is SNHLY and CDR2 FYNNEI. V lost 6 bases and J lost 4, with 9 bases in between. The CDR3 sequence: CASSGVGTGELFF. The CDR3 bases are TGTGCCAGCAGCGGGGTGGGCACCGGGGAGCTGTTTTTT. The full variable domain, its missing parts supplied by reference TRBV2 and TRBJ2-2, is EPEVTQTPSHQVTQMGQEVILRCVPISNHLYFYWYRQILGQKVEFLVSFYNNEISEKSEIFDDQFSVERPDGSNFTLKIRSTKLEDSAMYFCASSGVGTGELFFGEGSRLTVL.

Remarks on this clone: This sample also contains other DNA sequences that code for the same CDR3. The rearrangement joins TRBV30 to TRBJ2-7, with TRBD2 matching 7 bases. V dropped 4 bases and J dropped 3; count of bases not matched to a gene: 3. Germline assignment: CDR1 GTSNPN and CDR2 SVGIG (reference sequence). The CDR3 sequence is 12 residues long. The CDR3 region is CAWNRGSYEQYF. Here the CDR3 DNA reads TGTGCCTGGAATCGCGGGAGCTACGAGCAGTACTTC.

V and J are TRBV5-8 and TRBJ2-7; TRBD1 aligns across 10 bases. Germline V gene sequence: CDR1 SGHTS, CDR2 YDEGEE. The CDR3 is made up of 15 amino acids. V dropped 5 bases and J dropped 4; count of bases not matched to a gene: 9. DNA of the CDR3: TGTGCCAGCAGGACTCCGGGACAGGGGTATTACGAGCAGTACTTC. It codes for CASRTPGQGYYEQYF.

The genes are TRBV7-9 and TRBJ2-1; D not certain. Trimming removed 8 bases from V and 0 bases from J, with 14 bases in between. In germline, CDR1 is SEHNR, CDR2 FQNEAQ (reference sequence). This CDR3 comprises 15 residues. The CDR3 DNA reads TGTGCCAGCTCGAATCCGTCGAGCTCCTACAATGAGCAGTTCTTC. Protein: CASSNPSSSYNEQFF. Supplemented by reference TRBV7-9 and TRBJ2-1, the full variable domain reads DTGVSQNPRHKITKRGQNVTFRCDPISEHNRLYWYRQTLGQGPEFLTYFQNEAQLEKSRLLSDRFSAERPKGSFSTLEIQRTEQGDSAMYLCASSNPSSSYNEQFFGPGTRLTVL.

This clone was counted once. The CDR3 sequence: CASSRTGGFELPYNEQFF. CDR3 DNA: TGTGCCAGCAGTAGGACAGGGGGCTTCGAATTACCCTACAATGAGCAGTTCTTC. The J gene is TRBJ2-1, the V gene TRBV2; 11 bases are a match to TRBD1. The CDR3 spans 18 residues. Germline V CDR1 and CDR2: SNHLY, FYNNEI. J gave up 2 bases and V 5 bases, and 11 bases lay outside the gene matches.

The chain joins TRBV7-9 to TRBJ1-2, with a possible D match to TRBD1 (6 bases). The CDR3 covers 17 residues. The germline gives CDR1 SEHNR, CDR2 FQNEAQ (reference sequence). Trimming pared 5 bases from V and 0 bases from J, leaving 19 bases between. DNA of the CDR3: TGTGCCAGCAGCATACACCCGAAACAGGGAGCTAACTATGGCTACACCTTC. This encodes CASSIHPKQGANYGYTF.

V usage is TRBV29-1 and J usage is TRBJ1-2; no reliable D call. This CDR3 region has 14 residues. Trimming stripped 2 bases from V and 0 bases from J, with 10 bases between. Per germline, CDR1 SQVTM and CDR2 ANQGSEA. The CDR3, as DNA: TGCAGCGTTGAACCGGGATCGTCTAACTATGGCTACACCTTC. It yields the protein CSVEPGSSNYGYTF.

The CDR3 protein is CASSMTGPLDTEAFF. CDR3 coding DNA: TGTGCCAGCAGTATGACCGGGCCACTAGACACTGAAGCTTTCTTT. V gene TRBV27 combines with J gene TRBJ1-1; no clear D gene. The length of the CDR3 is 15 residues. Germline loops: CDR1 MNHEY, CDR2 SMNVEV (reference sequence). V lost 5 bases and J 3 bases, leaving 16 bases between the germline ends.